This TCR beta chain emerged from a study of T cell responses to AZD1222 COVID-19 vaccine. Turning to the study itself: Pooled in the analysis were second doses at about 4 or about 12 weeks.

Turning to this clone: Its antigen remains unidentified.

General observations from the study: Spike-specific TCR breadth rose after two AZD1222 doses, and depth rose as well. Samples come after the peak T cell response, not at day 14. The study found vaccine-associated CD4 TCRs spanning spike, dominant at 160-218 and 743-854.

Clones were read by immunoSEQ multiplex PCR, and TCRdb kept only the in-frame ones, dropping some. Among 200,000 or so clones listed, roughly 93% were seen once. The trim removed 4 bases at V and 3 bases at J, leaving 10 bases unmatched. CDR1 SGDLS and CDR2 YYNGEE come from the germline V gene. The CDR3 length is 16 residues. This TCR was recovered from an adult in good health. The chain couples TRBV9 to TRBJ2-1; TRBD2 aligns across 7 bases. This material consisted of peripheral blood, taken on day 0 of AZD1222 vaccination. The CDR3 nucleotides read TGTGCCAGCAGCTTTGTGGGAGCGGGGAGCTACAATGAGCAGTTCTTC. Its protein is CASSFVGAGSYNEQFF.